The clone carrying this T cell receptor beta chain was observed a handful of times. This record belongs to a study of T-cell memory formation after mild COVID-19. Study-wide background: TCR clusters were mostly confined to one donor each.

TCRdb passed the 5' RACE reads through MiXCR, listing each CDR3 protein once. This table has 110,000 or so distinct CDR3 sequences, 22% appearing once. Germline CDR1 is SGHVS and CDR2 is FQNEAQ. Trimming at V came to 1 base and at J to 5 bases, leaving 6 bases not matched to a gene. The CDR3 covers 16 residues. This chain links TRBV7-8 with TRBJ1-4; TRBD1 matches at 8 bases. The specimen sequenced was PBMCs or a T cell subset sorted from them (not recorded which). This clonotype was sampled from a man aged 18 to 30 who had mild COVID-19 (a few samples of this study predate the infection). Cell type and time point are not known. The CDR3 DNA reads as TGTGCCAGCAGCTTAGGGTGGGACAGGAGGAATGAAAAACTGTTTTTT. It translates to CASSLGWDRRNEKLFF.